Given below is one T cell receptor (beta chain) in context. CDR1 and CDR2 from the germline V gene are DFQATT and SNEGSKA (reference sequence). Deletions cut 5 bases from V and 2 bases from J, with 16 bases between. The CDR3 is made up of 14 amino acids. RNA in amounts of about 0.5 to 1 ug was reverse transcribed with random hexamers. Each CDR3 protein gets one entry after TCRdb re-called the immunoSEQ multiplex PCR reads with MiXCR. The sample consists of around 200,000 distinct CDR3 sequences, 85% to 95% of them appearing once. These data belong to a study of CD8 T cells in Susac syndrome. CD8+ and CD4+ T cells taken from blood had their TCR beta sequenced. Stable or active relapsing-remitting multiple sclerosis, untreated and meeting revised McDonald criteria, defined the controls. Isolation of CD8+ and CD4+ T cells was performed negatively, whereas enrichment of TEMRA cells was done by FACS.

Material: CD4+ T cells from PBMCs. The TCR sequence derives from a human donor with multiple sclerosis. The V and J genes are TRBV20-1 and TRBJ2-7; the D gene is possibly TRBD1 (5 bases). In DNA form, the CDR3 reads TGCAGTGCTCTTCGTTCCGACAGTCCCTACGAGCAGTACTTC. Its protein is CSALRSDSPYEQYF.